The sequence of this T cell receptor (beta chain) was determined in a study of PD-L1 blockade in urothelial cancer. Generated by immunoSEQ multiplex PCR, the TCRdb table keeps only in-frame clones and is missing some. The table includes about 490 clones, around 22% detected once. V was shortened by 2 bases and J by 2 bases, with 9 bases between the two germline ends. CDR1 SGHRS and CDR2 YFSETQ come from the germline V gene. The CDR3 covers 14 residues. Here the sequenced sample was tumor tissue, taken before atezolizumab (anti-PD-L1) treatment. The J gene is TRBJ2-3, the V gene TRBV5-1; the D is unclear. The source is a man aged 60 to 69 with urothelial cancer. The DNA of the CDR3 is TGCGCCAGCAGCTTAGACACACACACAGATACGCAGTATTTT. Residues: CASSLDTHTDTQYF. Together with reference TRBV5-1 and TRBJ2-3, the CDR3 gives the full variable domain: KAGVTQTPRYLIKTRGQQVTLSCSPISGHRSVSWYQQTPGQGLQFLFEYFSETQRNKGNFPGRFSGRQFSNSRSEMNVSTLELGDSALYLCASSLDTHTDTQYFGPGTRLTVL.